The 18 T cell receptor beta chains below come from one sample, sequenced in a study of T cells in Graves' hyperthyroidism and ophthalmopathy. TCR beta CDR3 region amplification was performed from RNA transcripts. First-round RT-PCR targeting the TCR CDR3 was performed with the HTBI primer set. One entry per CDR3 protein results from TCRdb running MiXCR on the multiplex PCR reads. The profile shows hundreds of thousands of distinct CDR3 sequences, roughly 13% of them singletons. Source material: blood. Receptors were obtained from a woman younger than 35 with Graves' hyperthyroidism.

The V gene is TRBV7-8, the J gene TRBJ2-6; possible D gene TRBD1, 6 bases. CDR1 and CDR2 (germline): SGHVS, FQNEAQ. The CDR3 runs to 17 residues. Trimming stripped 7 bases from V and 0 bases from J, with 16 bases between. CDR3 sequence reads: CASKSGVPSSGANVLTF. As DNA, the CDR3 is TGTGCCAGCAAATCAGGGGTCCCGAGCTCTGGGGCCAACGTCCTGACTTTC.

This clonotype was detected many times. This chain joins TRBV9 and TRBJ1-3; no definite D call. Deletions cut 2 bases from V and 0 bases from J, with 9 bases between. This CDR3 has 15 residues. Germline values: CDR1 SGDLS, CDR2 YYNGEE. CDR3 DNA sequence: TGTGCCAGCAGCGTGTCCACCCGCTCTGGAAACACCATATATTTT. It codes for CASSVSTRSGNTIYF.

This clonotype was observed many times. This chain links TRBV27 with TRBJ2-7; 11 nucleotides agree with TRBD2. Per the germline V gene, CDR1 is MNHEY and CDR2 is SMNVEV (reference sequence). This CDR3 contains 16 residues. Unmatched junction bases numbered 13, after V lost 5 bases and J lost 7 bases. As DNA, the CDR3 is TGTGCCAGCAGTCCAGCCGAACTAGCGGGGGCTAGGGAGCAGTACTTC. It yields the protein CASSPAELAGAREQYF.

This clonotype was seen repeatedly, ten times or more. CDR3 amino acids: CASYWGRNQPQHF. The DNA for the CDR3 is TGTGCCAGCTACTGGGGGAGGAATCAGCCCCAGCATTTT. This rearrangement joins TRBV28 to TRBJ1-5; possibly TRBD1 for D (5 bases). The CDR3 is 13 amino acids. V was cut by 8 bases and J by 4 bases, with 12 bases left in between. Germline V lookup: CDR1 MDHEN, CDR2 SYDVKM.

This clonotype was observed at least ten times. The genes are TRBV6-2 or TRBV6-3 and TRBJ1-6; D might be TRBD1 (6 bases). Germline V gene lookup returns CDR1 MNHEY and CDR2 SVGEGT. There are 15 residues in the CDR3. V shed 6 bases and J shed 10 bases, with 19 bases lying between them. CDR3 sequence: CASSPLQGVGSPLHF. In DNA form, the CDR3 reads TGTGCCAGCAGCCCTCTACAGGGAGTAGGATCACCCCTCCACTTT.

This clonotype was counted ten times or more. CDR3 sequence reads: CASSPLQVEGSIHPGYTF. CDR3 nucleotide sequence: TGTGCCAGTAGTCCCTTACAGGTCGAGGGGTCCATCCATCCTGGCTACACCTTC. This chain joins TRBV19 and TRBJ1-2; the D gene is possibly TRBD1 (5 bases). Trimming removed 5 bases at V and 7 bases at J, with 29 bases between. The CDR3 loop spans 18 amino acids. Germline values: CDR1 LNHDA, CDR2 SQIVND (reference sequence).

This clonotype was observed a handful of times. The rearrangement links TRBV9 to TRBJ2-5; D remains unclear. The V gene's germline CDR1 is SGDLS and CDR2 YYNGEE. Trimming stripped 4 bases from V and 4 bases from J, with 14 bases between. This CDR3 region has 14 residues. Here the CDR3 DNA reads TGTGCCAGCAGCCCCATCACCGGTTCAGAGACCCAGTACTTC. This gives the protein CASSPITGSETQYF.

This clonotype was observed at least ten times. The chain recombines TRBV20-1 with TRBJ2-7; TRBD1 matches 10 bases. Trimming cost V 5 bases and J 2 bases; bases outside gene matches: 9. The CDR3 contains 15 residues. Germline CDR1 DFQATT, CDR2 SNEGSKA (reference sequence). The CDR3 nucleotides read TGCAGTGCTTACCCATCGGACAGGGGGACCTACGAGCAGTACTTC. The encoded protein is CSAYPSDRGTYEQYF.

This clonotype was seen many times. The chain recombines TRBV27 with TRBJ2-1; D is perhaps TRBD1 or TRBD2 (6 bases each). V was shortened by 3 bases and J by 4 bases, with 10 bases between the two germline ends. The CDR3 totals 14 residues. In germline, CDR1 is MNHEY, CDR2 SMNVEV (reference sequence). The CDR3 coding sequence is TGTGCCAGCAGTTTCCTAGGGGGGTACAATGAGCAGTTCTTC. Encoded protein: CASSFLGGYNEQFF.

This clonotype was seen at least ten times. This chain's CDR3 is CSASPRGGVNYGYTF. CDR3 nucleotides: TGCAGTGCTAGCCCGAGGGGGGGGGTTAACTATGGCTACACCTTC. The V gene is TRBV20-1, the J gene TRBJ1-2; D perhaps matches TRBD1 (6 bases). The CDR3 contains 15 residues. Germline CDR1 is DFQATT and CDR2 is SNEGSKA (reference sequence). Trimming left V 3 bases short and J 1 base short, with 15 bases between.

There are a few counts of this clonotype. The rearrangement uses TRBV4-1 and TRBJ1-2, with 11 bases aligning to TRBD1. CDR1 is MGHRA, CDR2 YSYEKL, per germline. The CDR3 is made up of 17 amino acids. After removal of 0 bases from V and 5 bases from J, the junction contained 8 bases not matched to a gene. For the CDR3, the DNA is TGCGCCAGCAGCCAAGATGGACAGGGGGCCTTATATTATGGCTACACCTTC. Translating it yields CASSQDGQGALYYGYTF.

This clonotype appeared a few times. J is TRBJ2-3 and V is TRBV9; the D gene is possibly TRBD2 (5 bases). This CDR3 is 16 amino acids long. V was shortened by 0 bases and J by 3 bases, with 14 bases between the two germline ends. Germline lookup yields CDR1 SGDLS and CDR2 YYNGEE. The CDR3 DNA sequence: TGTGCCAGCAGCGTAGGGCTAGCCAGTATAACAGATACGCAGTATTTT. Its protein is CASSVGLASITDTQYF.

This clonotype is categorized as medium-sized. The J gene is TRBJ1-5, the V gene TRBV28; no reliable D call. Germline-derived CDR1 and CDR2 are MDHEN and SYDVKM. V gave up 4 bases and J gave up 1 base, with 5 bases separating them. This CDR3 comprises 13 residues. DNA of the CDR3: TGTGCCAGCAGTTGGGGAAGCAATCAGCCCCAGCATTTT. Protein: CASSWGSNQPQHF. Full variable domain (rest looked up from reference TRBV28 and TRBJ1-5): DVKVTQSSRYLVKRTGEKVFLECVQDMDHENMFWYRQDPGLGLRLIYFSYDVKMKEKGDIPEGYSVSREKKERFSLILESASTNQTSMYLCASSWGSNQPQHFGDGTRLSIL.

In this sample, this clonotype turned up many times. The chain joins TRBV18 to TRBJ2-1, with no clear D. The CDR3 totals 13 residues. Germline V gene sequence: CDR1 KGHSH, CDR2 LQKENI. Between the trimmed V and J ends, which lost 6 bases and 8 bases, there was a span of 14 bases. The CDR3 sequence: CASSSPIDDEQFF. The CDR3 DNA follows: TGTGCCAGCTCTAGCCCGATTGACGATGAGCAGTTCTTC.

This clonotype occurred many times. The chain joins TRBV2 to TRBJ1-5, with D tentatively TRBD1 (5 bases). Trimming stripped 2 bases from V and 0 bases from J, with 8 bases between. Germline V gives CDR1 SNHLY, CDR2 FYNNEI. The CDR3 sequence is 15 residues long. CDR3 protein: CASSERDSSNQPQHF. The CDR3 nucleotides are TGTGCCAGCAGTGAAAGAGACAGTAGCAATCAGCCCCAGCATTTT.

This clonotype was observed a single time. The CDR3 spells CASRPGGNEKLFF. The CDR3 region has the DNA TGTGCCAGCAGACCCGGTGGGAATGAAAAACTGTTTTTT. The chain uses TRBV27 and TRBJ1-4; D is ambiguous. Germline CDR1 MNHEY, CDR2 SMNVEV (reference sequence). Between the trimmed V and J ends, which lost 6 bases and 5 bases, there was a span of 10 bases. The CDR3 is 13 residues long. The full variable domain, with the rest looked up from reference TRBV27 and TRBJ1-4, is EAQVTQNPRYLITVTGKKLTVTCSQNMNHEYMSWYRQDPGLGLRQIYYSMNVEVTDKGDVPEGYKVSRKEKRNFPLILESPSPNQTSLYFCASRPGGNEKLFFGSGTQLSVL.

The table lists this clonotype with many counts. The rearrangement links TRBV3-1 to TRBJ2-3, with D tentatively TRBD2 (6 bases). Trimming stripped 7 bases from V and 6 bases from J, with 23 bases between. Germline V gene data show CDR1 as LGHDT and CDR2 as YNNKEL (reference sequence). This CDR3 is built from 16 residues. The CDR3 sequence: CASIYRDWGFGDTQYF. The CDR3 coding sequence is TGTGCCAGCATCTACCGGGACTGGGGGTTCGGGGATACGCAGTATTTT.

This clonotype was recorded a few times. The rearrangement links TRBV7-8 to TRBJ1-5; D gene ambiguous. Germline V gene sequence: CDR1 SGHVS, CDR2 FQNEAQ. The CDR3 is made up of 15 amino acids. V lost 5 bases and J 1 base, leaving 12 bases between the germline ends. The CDR3 nucleotides read TGTGCCAGCAGCCCCCAGACGGGAAGCAATCAGCCCCAGCATTTT. This encodes CASSPQTGSNQPQHF.